The sequence of this TCR beta chain was determined in a study of blood T cells in healthy people across ages. Study-wide findings and caveats: Total diversity from one million sequenced T cells was likely underestimated. TCR beta diversity per million T cells fell roughly linearly with age.

Concerning this clonotype: Antigen: not known.

Sample-barcoded 5' priming and a J-beta primer mix drove a second PCR of about 7 to 12 cycles. A template-switch adaptor that had 12 random nucleotides put a tag on each cDNA molecule. TCRdb ran MiXCR on the 5' RACE reads and lists one entry per CDR3 protein. Of 650,000 to 900,000 distinct CDR3 sequences detected, around two thirds appear once; the ten largest clones hold roughly 25%. The study drew donors from healthy Caucasian individuals in Russia aged about 6 to 100. Trimming left V 4 bases short and J 15 bases short, with 25 bases between. The germline CDR1 and CDR2 sequences are SGHVS and FNYEAQ. The CDR3 runs to 16 residues.

The TCR sequence derives from a man aged 25-45 years in good health. The sequenced sample was blood. The V call is TRBV7-6, the J call TRBJ1-6, with D possibly TRBD1 on 5 matching bases. The CDR3 DNA reads TGTGCCAGCAGCTCTACGCCAAAACCGGGACCCGGAGACCTCCACTTT. Translating gives CASSSTPKPGPGDLHF.